This TCR beta chain was documented in a study of metastatic and nonmetastatic thyroid tumors. Study-level information: Where malignant and benign thyroid patients were concerned, repertoires were compared across blood and tumor or nodule tissue.

The CDR3 extends over 15 amino acids. The ends were cut back, 6 bases at V and 6 bases at J, with 18 bases in the middle. Germline assignment: CDR1 MDHEN and CDR2 SYDVKM. No patient received treatment before thyroid surgery. Findings and limits, study-wide: According to reports, the diversity of TCR beta was significantly higher in malignant thyroid tumors than in benign nodules, and this held in both blood and tumor samples.

This clone was counted at least ten times. Its specificity is not known. Methods used by the authors: Variation in CDR3 across clinicopathological groups served as the basis for constructing a distant-metastasis classifier in papillary thyroid cancer. TCRdb recomputed clones from the PCR reads via MiXCR. Here the V and J calls rest on TCRdb's processing, not on the authors' analysis. The sample has about 39,000 clones, approximately 20% seen once. The rearrangement links TRBV28 to TRBJ2-1, with D perhaps being TRBD1 or TRBD2 (5 bases each). The receptor comes from a female donor with papillary thyroid cancer or a benign thyroid nodule (not recorded which). Some clones in this sample may be carry-over from other donors' samples. The specimen sequenced was tumor tissue. Written as DNA, the CDR3 is TGTGCCAGCAGCCGATCGGGACCATGGGGCAATGAGCAGTTCTTC. It yields the protein CASSRSGPWGNEQFF.